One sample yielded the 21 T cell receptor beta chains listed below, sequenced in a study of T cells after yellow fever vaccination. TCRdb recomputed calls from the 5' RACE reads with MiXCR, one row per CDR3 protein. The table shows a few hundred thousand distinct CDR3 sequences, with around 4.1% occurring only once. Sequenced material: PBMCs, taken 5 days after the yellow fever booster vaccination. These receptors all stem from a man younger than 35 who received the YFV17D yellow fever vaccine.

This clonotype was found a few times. Written as DNA, the CDR3 is TGTGCCAGCAGTTACCGGGACCAGGGAGGTCGAAAACTGTTTTTT. It specifies CASSYRDQGGRKLFF. The chain combines TRBV6-5 with TRBJ1-4; perhaps TRBD1 as D (5 bases). The germline V and J ends were trimmed by 2 bases and 10 bases, with 17 bases remaining between them. CDR1 and CDR2 (germline): MNHEY, SVGAGI. This CDR3 region has 15 residues.

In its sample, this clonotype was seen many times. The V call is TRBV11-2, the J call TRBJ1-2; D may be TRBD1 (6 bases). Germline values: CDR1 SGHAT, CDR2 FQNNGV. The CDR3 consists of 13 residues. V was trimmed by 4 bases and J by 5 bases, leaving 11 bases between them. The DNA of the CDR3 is TGTGCCAGCAGCTCGGATGGACAGTATGGCTACACCTTC. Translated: CASSSDGQYGYTF.

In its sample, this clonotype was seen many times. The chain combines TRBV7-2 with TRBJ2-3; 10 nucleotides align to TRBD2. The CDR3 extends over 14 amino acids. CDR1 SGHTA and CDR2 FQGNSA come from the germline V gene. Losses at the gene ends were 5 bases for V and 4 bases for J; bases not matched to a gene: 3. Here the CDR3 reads CASSPSGGADTQYF. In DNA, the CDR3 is TGTGCCAGCAGCCCCAGCGGGGGGGCAGATACGCAGTATTTT.

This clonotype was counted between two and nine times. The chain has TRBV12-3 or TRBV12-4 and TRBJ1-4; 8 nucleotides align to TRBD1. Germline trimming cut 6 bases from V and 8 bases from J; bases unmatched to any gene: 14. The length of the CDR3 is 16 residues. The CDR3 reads CASSRTGGQGREKLFF. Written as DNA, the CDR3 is TGTGCCAGCAGCCGAACCGGAGGACAGGGCAGGGAAAAACTGTTTTTT.

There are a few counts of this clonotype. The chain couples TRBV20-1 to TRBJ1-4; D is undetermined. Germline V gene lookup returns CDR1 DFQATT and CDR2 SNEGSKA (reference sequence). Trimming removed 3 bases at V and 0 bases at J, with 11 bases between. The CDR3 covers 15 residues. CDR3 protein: CSASPLEATNEKLFF. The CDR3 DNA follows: TGCAGTGCTAGCCCCTTGGAGGCAACTAATGAAAAACTGTTTTTT.

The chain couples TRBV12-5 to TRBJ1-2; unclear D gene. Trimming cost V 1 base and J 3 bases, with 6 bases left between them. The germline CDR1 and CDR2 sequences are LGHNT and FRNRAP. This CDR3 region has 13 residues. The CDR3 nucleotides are TGTGCTAGTGGTTTGGGATCCCACTATGGCTACACCTTC. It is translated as CASGLGSHYGYTF.

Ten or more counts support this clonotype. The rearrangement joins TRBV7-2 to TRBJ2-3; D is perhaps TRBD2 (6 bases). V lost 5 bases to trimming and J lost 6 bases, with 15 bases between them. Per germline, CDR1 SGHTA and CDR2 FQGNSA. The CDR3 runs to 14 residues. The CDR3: CASSPGVRGDTQYF. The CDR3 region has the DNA TGTGCCAGCAGCCCGGGGGTCCGAGGGGATACGCAGTATTTT.

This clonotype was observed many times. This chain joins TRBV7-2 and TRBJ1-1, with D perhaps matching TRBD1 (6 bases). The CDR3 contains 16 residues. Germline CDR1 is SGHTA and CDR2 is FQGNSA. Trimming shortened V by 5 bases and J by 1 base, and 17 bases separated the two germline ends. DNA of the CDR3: TGTGCCAGCAGCCCCTTAAGGACAGCGAAGAACACTGAAGCTTTCTTT. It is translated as CASSPLRTAKNTEAFF.

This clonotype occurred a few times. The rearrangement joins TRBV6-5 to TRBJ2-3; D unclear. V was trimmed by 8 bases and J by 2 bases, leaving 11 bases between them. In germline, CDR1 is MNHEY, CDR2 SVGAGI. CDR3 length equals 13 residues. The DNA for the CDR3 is TGTGCCAGCGTGGGATCCTACACAGATACGCAGTATTTT. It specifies CASVGSYTDTQYF.

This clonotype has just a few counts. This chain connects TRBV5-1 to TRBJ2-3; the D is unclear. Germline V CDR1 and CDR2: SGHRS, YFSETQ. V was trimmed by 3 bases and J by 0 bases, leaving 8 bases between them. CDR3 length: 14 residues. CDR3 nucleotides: TGCGCCAGCAGCTGGCAGACTAGCACAGATACGCAGTATTTT. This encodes CASSWQTSTDTQYF.

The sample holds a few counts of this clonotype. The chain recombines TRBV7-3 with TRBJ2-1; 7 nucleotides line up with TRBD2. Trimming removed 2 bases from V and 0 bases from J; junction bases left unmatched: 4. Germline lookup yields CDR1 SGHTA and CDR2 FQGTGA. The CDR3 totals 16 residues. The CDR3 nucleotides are TGTGCCAGCAGCTTAGACGGGGGGAGCTCCTACAATGAGCAGTTCTTC. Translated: CASSLDGGSSYNEQFF.

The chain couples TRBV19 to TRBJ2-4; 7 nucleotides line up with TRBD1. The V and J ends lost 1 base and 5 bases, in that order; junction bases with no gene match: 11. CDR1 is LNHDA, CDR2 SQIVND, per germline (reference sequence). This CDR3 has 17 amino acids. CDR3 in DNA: TGTGCCAGTAGTATAGGCCGGGACAGAGGTTGGGAAAACATTCAGTACTTC. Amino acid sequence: CASSIGRDRGWENIQYF.

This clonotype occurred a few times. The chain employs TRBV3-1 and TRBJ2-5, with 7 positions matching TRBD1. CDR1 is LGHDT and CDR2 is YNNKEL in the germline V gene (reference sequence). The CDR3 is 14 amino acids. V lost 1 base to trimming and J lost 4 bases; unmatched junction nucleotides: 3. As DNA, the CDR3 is TGTGCCAGCAGCCAAGTTCGGGACAGAGAGACCCAGTACTTC. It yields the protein CASSQVRDRETQYF.

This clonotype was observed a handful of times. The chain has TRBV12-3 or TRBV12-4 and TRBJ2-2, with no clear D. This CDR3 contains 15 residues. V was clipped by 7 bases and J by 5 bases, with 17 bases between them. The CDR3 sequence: CASTSPGVRTGELFF. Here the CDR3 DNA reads TGTGCCAGCACTTCCCCGGGTGTGAGGACCGGGGAGCTGTTTTTT.

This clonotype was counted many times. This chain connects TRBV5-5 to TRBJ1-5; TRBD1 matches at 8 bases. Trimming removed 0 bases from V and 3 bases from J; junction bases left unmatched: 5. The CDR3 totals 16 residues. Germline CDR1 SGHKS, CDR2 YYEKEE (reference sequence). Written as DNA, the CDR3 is TGTGCCAGCAGCTTGGTTCACAGGGGGGACAATCAGCCCCAGCATTTT. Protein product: CASSLVHRGDNQPQHF.

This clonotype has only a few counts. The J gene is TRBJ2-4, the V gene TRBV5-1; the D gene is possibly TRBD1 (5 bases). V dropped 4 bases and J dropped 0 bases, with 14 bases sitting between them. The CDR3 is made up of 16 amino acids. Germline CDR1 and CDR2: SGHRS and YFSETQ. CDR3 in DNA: TGCGCCAGCAGCCCCGCGACAGTTTTAGCCAAAAACATTCAGTACTTC. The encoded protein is CASSPATVLAKNIQYF.

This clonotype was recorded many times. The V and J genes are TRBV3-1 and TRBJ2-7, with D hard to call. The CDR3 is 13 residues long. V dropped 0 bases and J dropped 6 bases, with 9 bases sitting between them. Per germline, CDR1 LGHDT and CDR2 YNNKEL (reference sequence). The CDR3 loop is CASSQELLFEQYF. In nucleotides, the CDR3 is TGTGCCAGCAGCCAAGAACTGTTGTTCGAGCAGTACTTC.

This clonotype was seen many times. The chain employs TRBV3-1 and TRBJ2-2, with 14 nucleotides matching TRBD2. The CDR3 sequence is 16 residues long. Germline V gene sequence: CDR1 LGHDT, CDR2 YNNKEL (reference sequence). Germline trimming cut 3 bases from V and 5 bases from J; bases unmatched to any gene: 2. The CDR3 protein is CASSQGLAGETGELFF. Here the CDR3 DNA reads TGTGCCAGCAGCCAGGGACTAGCGGGGGAGACCGGGGAGCTGTTTTTT.

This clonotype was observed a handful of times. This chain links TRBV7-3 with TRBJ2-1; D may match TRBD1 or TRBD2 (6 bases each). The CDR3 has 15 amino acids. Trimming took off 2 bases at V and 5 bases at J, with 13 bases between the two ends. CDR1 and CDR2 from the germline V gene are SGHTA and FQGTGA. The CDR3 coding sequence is TGTGCCAGCAGCTTAGAGGGGGGTCGTCACAATGAGCAGTTCTTC. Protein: CASSLEGGRHNEQFF.

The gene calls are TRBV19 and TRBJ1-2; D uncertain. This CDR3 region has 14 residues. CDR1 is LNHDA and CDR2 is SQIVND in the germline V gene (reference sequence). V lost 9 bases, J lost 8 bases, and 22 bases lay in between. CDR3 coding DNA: TGTGCCAGCCAACGGGAGAACCAGATCCAGGGCTACACCTTC. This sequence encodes CASQRENQIQGYTF.

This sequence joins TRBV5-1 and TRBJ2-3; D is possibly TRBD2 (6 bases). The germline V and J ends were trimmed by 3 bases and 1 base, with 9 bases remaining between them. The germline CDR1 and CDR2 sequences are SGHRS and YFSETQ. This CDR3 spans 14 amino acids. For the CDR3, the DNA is TGCGCCAGCAGCTCGGACTACCGCACAGATACGCAGTATTTT. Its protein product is CASSSDYRTDTQYF.